The T cell receptor (beta chain) under discussion was sequenced for a study of blood T cell repertoires in COVID-19. The protocol was immunoSEQ multiplex PCR, while the TCRdb copy is restricted to in-frame clones and leaves out a portion. The table lists around 200,000 clones, about 83% of them singletons. The CDR3 spans 15 residues. The germline CDR1 and CDR2 sequences are SGHTA and FQGNSA. The V gene end was trimmed by 0 bases and the J gene end by 7 bases; junction bases not matched to a gene: 5. Sequenced input: peripheral blood. This clonotype originated in a woman in her thirties with COVID-19, enrolled during active disease. This chain joins TRBV7-2 and TRBJ2-2; 7 positions agree with TRBD2. The CDR3 DNA reads as TGTGCCAGCAGCTTAGCGCAAGCGGGGATCGGGGAGCTGTTTTTT. It yields the protein CASSLAQAGIGELFF.